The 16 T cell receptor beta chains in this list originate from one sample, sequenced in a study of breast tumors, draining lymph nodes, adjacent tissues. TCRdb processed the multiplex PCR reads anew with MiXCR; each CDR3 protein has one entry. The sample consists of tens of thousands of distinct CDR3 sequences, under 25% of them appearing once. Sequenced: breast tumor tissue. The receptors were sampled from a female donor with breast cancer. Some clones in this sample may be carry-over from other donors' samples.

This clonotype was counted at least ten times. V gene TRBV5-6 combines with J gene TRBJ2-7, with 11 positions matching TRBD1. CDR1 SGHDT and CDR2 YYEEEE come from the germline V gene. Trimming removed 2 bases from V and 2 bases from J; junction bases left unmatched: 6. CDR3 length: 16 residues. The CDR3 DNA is TGTGCCAGCAGCTTAGACCCGGGACAGGGGGCCTACGAGCAGTACTTC. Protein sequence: CASSLDPGQGAYEQYF.

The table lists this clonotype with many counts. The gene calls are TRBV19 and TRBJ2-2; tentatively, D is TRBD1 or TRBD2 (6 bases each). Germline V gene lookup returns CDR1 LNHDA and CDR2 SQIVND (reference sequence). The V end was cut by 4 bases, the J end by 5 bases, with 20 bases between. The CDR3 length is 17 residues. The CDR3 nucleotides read TGTGCCAGTAGTAAGACTCTTTTAAGGGGGGCGACCGGGGAGCTGTTTTTT. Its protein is CASSKTLLRGATGELFF.

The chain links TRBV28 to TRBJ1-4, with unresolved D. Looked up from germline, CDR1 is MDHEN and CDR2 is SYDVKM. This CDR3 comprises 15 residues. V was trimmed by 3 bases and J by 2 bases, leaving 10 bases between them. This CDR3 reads CASSFSERTNEKLFF. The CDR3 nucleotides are TGTGCCAGCAGTTTCTCCGAGCGTACTAATGAAAAACTGTTTTTT.

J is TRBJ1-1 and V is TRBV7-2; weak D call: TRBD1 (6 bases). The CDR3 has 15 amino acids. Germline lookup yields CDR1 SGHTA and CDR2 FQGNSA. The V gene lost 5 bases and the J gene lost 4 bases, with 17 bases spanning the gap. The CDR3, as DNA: TGTGCCAGCAGCCTAAAAGGGGGGGCCGGCACTGAAGCTTTCTTT. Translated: CASSLKGGAGTEAFF.

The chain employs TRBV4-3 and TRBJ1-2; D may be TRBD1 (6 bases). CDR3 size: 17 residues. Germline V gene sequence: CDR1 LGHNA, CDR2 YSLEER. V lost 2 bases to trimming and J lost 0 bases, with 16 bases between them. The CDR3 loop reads CASSQTLPDRANYGYTF. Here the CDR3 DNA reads TGCGCCAGCAGCCAAACCCTCCCGGACAGAGCTAACTATGGCTACACCTTC.

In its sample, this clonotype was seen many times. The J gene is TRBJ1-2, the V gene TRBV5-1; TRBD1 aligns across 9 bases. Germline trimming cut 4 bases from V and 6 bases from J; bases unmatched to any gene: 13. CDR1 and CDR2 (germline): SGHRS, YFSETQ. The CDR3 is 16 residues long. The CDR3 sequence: CASSGTGTGSLDGYTF. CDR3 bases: TGCGCCAGCAGCGGAACAGGGACAGGGTCTCTGGATGGCTACACCTTC.

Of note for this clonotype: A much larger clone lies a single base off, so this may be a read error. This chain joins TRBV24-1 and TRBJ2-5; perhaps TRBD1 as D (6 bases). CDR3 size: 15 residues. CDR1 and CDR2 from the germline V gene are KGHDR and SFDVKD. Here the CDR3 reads CATSDVRTAQEAQYF. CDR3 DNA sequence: TGTGCCACCAGTGATGTCAGGACAGCCCAAGAGGCCCAGTACTTC.

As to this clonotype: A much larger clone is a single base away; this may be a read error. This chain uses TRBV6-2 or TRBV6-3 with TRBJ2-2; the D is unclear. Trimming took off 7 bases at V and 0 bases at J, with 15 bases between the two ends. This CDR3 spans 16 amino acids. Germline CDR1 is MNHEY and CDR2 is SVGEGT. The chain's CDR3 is CASTGSSPTNTGELFF. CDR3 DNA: TGTGCCAGCACAGGCAGCAGCCCCACGAACACCGGGGAGCTGTTTTTT.

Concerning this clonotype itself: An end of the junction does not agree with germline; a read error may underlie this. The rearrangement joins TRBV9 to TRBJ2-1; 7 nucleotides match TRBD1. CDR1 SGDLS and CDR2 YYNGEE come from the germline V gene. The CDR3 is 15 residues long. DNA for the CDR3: TGTGCCAGCAGCGGCCGGGACAGCTCCTGCAATGAGCAGTTCTTC. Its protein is CASSGRDSSCNEQFF.

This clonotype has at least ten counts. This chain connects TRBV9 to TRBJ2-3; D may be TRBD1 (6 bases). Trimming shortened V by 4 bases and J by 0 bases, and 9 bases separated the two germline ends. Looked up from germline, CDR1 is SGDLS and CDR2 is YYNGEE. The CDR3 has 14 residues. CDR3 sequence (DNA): TGTGCCAGCAGCCCTGGACAGAGCACAGATACGCAGTATTTT. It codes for CASSPGQSTDTQYF.

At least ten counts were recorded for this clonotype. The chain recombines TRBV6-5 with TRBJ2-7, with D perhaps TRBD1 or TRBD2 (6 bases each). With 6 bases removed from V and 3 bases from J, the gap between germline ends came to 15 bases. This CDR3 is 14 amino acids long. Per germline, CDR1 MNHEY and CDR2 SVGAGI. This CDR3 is CASRRDNFGYEQYF. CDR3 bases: TGTGCCAGCAGGCGGGACAACTTTGGCTACGAGCAGTACTTC.

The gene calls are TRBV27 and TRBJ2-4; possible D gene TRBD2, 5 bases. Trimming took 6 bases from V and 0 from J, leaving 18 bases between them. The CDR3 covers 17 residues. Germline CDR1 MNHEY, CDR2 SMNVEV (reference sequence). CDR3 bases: TGTGCCAGCAGCGCCGCGGGTGAAACTCTAGCCAAAAACATTCAGTACTTC. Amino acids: CASSAAGETLAKNIQYF.

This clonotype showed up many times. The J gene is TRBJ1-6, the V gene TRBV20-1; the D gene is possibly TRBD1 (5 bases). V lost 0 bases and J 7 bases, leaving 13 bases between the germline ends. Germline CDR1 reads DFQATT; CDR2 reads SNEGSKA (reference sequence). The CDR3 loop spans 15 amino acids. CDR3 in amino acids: CSARDLDSPNSPLHF. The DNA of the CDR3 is TGCAGTGCTAGAGATCTCGACAGCCCGAATTCACCCCTCCACTTT.

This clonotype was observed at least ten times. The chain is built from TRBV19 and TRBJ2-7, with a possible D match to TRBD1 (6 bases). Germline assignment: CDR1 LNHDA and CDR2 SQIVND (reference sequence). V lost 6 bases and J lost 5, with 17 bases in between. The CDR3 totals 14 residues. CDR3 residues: CASSSGVRTHEQYF. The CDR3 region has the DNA TGTGCCAGTAGCTCAGGGGTGCGTACCCACGAGCAGTACTTC.

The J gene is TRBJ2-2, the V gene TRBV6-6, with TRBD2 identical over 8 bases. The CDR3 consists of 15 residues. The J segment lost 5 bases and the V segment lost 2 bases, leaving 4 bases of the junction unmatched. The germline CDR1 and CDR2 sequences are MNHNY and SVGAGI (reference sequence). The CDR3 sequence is CASSYPRGATGELFF. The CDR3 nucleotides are TGTGCCAGCAGTTACCCGCGGGGGGCAACCGGGGAGCTGTTTTTT.

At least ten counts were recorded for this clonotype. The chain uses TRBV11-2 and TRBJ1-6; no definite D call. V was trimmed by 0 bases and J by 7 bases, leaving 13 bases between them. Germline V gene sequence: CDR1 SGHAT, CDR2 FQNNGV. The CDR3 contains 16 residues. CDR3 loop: CASSLDGLQRNSPLHF. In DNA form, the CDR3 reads TGTGCCAGCAGCTTAGACGGCTTACAGCGAAATTCACCCCTCCACTTT.